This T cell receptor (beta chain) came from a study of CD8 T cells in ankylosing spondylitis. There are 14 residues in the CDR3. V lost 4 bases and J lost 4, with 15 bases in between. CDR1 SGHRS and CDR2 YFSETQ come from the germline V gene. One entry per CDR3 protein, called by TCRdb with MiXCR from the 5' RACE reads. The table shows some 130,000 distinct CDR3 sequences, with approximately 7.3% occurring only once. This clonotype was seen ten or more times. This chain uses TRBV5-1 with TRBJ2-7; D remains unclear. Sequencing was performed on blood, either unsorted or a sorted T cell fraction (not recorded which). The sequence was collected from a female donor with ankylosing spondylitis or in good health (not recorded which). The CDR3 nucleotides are TGCGCCAGCAGCGTCACTGACTGGGTTTACGAGCAGTACTTC. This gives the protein CASSVTDWVYEQYF.